This record looks at one T cell receptor (beta chain) sequence and its context. Total RNA amounts of at least 6 micrograms were extracted per sample. For the second PCR, which ran for about 6 to 11 cycles, a sample-barcoded 5' primer and a J-beta primer mix were used. The study obtained at least 2.5 million CDR3-containing paired-end reads from every sample. Via MiXCR, TCRdb re-called the 5' RACE reads, giving one row per CDR3 protein. The table shows around 500,000 distinct CDR3 sequences, with approximately 26% occurring only once. Per the germline V gene, CDR1 is MNHNS and CDR2 is SASEGT. V dropped 8 bases and J dropped 2; count of bases not matched to a gene: 12. CDR3 length: 16 amino acids. The sample is drawn from a study of blood T cells in healthy people across ages. The data also belong to a second study, concerning T cells of mothers and their children.

This receptor was obtained from a boy aged 2-15 years in good health. The sequenced material came from blood. The chain combines TRBV6-1 with TRBJ1-1, with 9 bases identical to TRBD1. DNA of the CDR3: TGTGCCAGCGCCCGCGGACAGGGGATAAGTAACACTGAAGCTTTCTTT. It codes for CASARGQGISNTEAFF.